This T cell receptor beta chain stems from a study of cytomegalovirus exposure and HLA in healthy donors. The germline gives CDR1 SNHLY, CDR2 FYNNEI. The CDR3 consists of 15 residues. V shed 8 bases, J shed 2 bases, and the junction held 12 bases outside the gene matches. Amplification used 60 Vbeta primers and 13 Jbeta primers. Clones were sequenced by immunoSEQ multiplex PCR, and TCRdb holds only the in-frame ones, with some missing. The sample gives 70,000 to 80,000 clones, approximately 72% of which show up once; 8% to 10% is in the top ten. As to this clone: Its antigen remains unknown.

Study-level results: Within an earlier analysis, most TCR beta V segments proved productive either about 90% or about 30% of the time. A later analysis appeared to link common viral pathogens to several of the most significant clusters. Rare sequences made up most TCRs, while some public TCRs were found in many donors. Cytomegalovirus status was reportedly diagnosed by the classifier with high sensitivity and specificity.

Sequencing input: PBMCs. The rearrangement joins TRBV2 to TRBJ2-7; 7 bases align to TRBD2. The receptor comes from a woman aged 40 to 50 in good health and CMV-seropositive. The CDR3 DNA follows: TGTGCCAGCGAGGACGTAGCGGGCAAACCCTACGAGCAGTACTTC. This gives the protein CASEDVAGKPYEQYF.